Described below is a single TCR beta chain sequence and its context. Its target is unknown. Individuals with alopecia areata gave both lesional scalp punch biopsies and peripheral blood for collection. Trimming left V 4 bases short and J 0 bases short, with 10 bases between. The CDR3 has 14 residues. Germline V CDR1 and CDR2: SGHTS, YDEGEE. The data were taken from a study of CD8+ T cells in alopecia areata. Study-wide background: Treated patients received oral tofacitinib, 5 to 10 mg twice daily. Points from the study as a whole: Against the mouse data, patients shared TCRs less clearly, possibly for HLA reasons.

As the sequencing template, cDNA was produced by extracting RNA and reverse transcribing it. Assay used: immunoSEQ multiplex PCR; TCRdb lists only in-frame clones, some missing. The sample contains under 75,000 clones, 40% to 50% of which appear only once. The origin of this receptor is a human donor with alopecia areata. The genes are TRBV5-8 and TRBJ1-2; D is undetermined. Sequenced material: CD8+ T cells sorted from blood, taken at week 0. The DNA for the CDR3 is TGTGCCAGCAGCGAGCAAGTTGCTAACTATGGCTACACCTTC. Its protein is CASSEQVANYGYTF.